The 14 T cell receptor beta chains presented below share a single source sample, sequenced in a study of Graves' ophthalmopathy and Graves' hyperthyroidism. As the template, RNA transcripts were used to amplify TCR beta CDR3 regions. An initial RT-PCR round employing HTBI primers preceded a second-round multiplex PCR. TCRdb reprocessed the multiplex PCR reads via MiXCR and lists one record per CDR3 protein. Here the sample spans about 700,000 distinct CDR3 sequences, roughly two fifths being singletons. Source material: peripheral blood. The receptors stem from an adult man with Graves' ophthalmopathy.

For this clonotype: A much larger clone lies one base from this, so it may be a read error. This rearrangement joins TRBV12-3 or TRBV12-4 to TRBJ1-2; no reliable D call. Trimming cost V 2 bases and J 7 bases, with 14 bases left between them. The CDR3 contains 14 residues. CDR3 coding DNA: TGTGCCAGCAGTTTATCCCGGAGATCTGGTGGCTACACCTTC. Residues: CASSLSRRSGGYTF.

Notes on this clonotype: The junction and the germline gene differ at one end; a read error may be behind it. The rearrangement joins TRBV7-9 to TRBJ2-2; 9 bases line up with TRBD1. The length of the CDR3 is 16 residues. CDR1 and CDR2 (germline): SEHNR, FQNEAQ (reference sequence). DNA of the CDR3: TGTGCCAGCAGCTTGGGGACAGGGACGGACACCGGGGAGCTGCTTTTT. It encodes CASSLGTGTDTGELLF.

In its sample, this clonotype was seen many times. This chain uses TRBV7-2 with TRBJ2-5, with 7 nucleotides matching TRBD1. The CDR3 is 15 amino acids. Germline-derived CDR1 and CDR2 are SGHTA and FQGNSA. Trimming took 5 bases from V and 5 from J; bases not matched to a gene: 11. CDR3 residues: CASSGRQGSGETQYF. The DNA for the CDR3 is TGTGCCAGCAGCGGTCGACAGGGTTCGGGGGAGACCCAGTACTTC.

This clonotype was counted many times. The chain recombines TRBV24-1 with TRBJ2-5, with 11 positions matching TRBD1. The CDR3 spans 15 residues. Germline assignment: CDR1 KGHDR and CDR2 SFDVKD. V was clipped by 3 bases and J by 5 bases; unmatched bases: 4. CDR3: CATSDLRTGGETQYF. CDR3 in DNA: TGTGCCACCAGTGATCTGCGGACAGGGGGCGAGACCCAGTACTTC.

Written as DNA, the CDR3 is TGTGCCACCAGCAGAGATACGGGTTACAATCAGCCCCAGCATTTT. Translated, it gives CATSRDTGYNQPQHF. This chain connects TRBV15 to TRBJ1-5, with no clear D. This CDR3 comprises 15 residues. In germline, CDR1 is LNHNV, CDR2 YYDKDF (reference sequence). Trimming left V 0 bases short and J 3 bases short, with 9 bases between.

The chain couples TRBV19 to TRBJ2-7, with 12 bases identical to TRBD1. The trim removed 4 bases at V and 6 bases at J, leaving 4 bases unmatched. The germline CDR1 and CDR2 sequences are LNHDA and SQIVND (reference sequence). This CDR3 has 14 amino acids. The CDR3 DNA sequence: TGTGCCAGTAGTACCGGGACAGGGGGCAGCGAGCAGTACTTC. This translates into CASSTGTGGSEQYF.

The chain is built from TRBV9 and TRBJ2-7; D gene unclear. Germline V gene data show CDR1 as SGDLS and CDR2 as YYNGEE. The CDR3 is made up of 11 amino acids. V was trimmed by 4 bases and J by 11 bases, leaving 13 bases between them. The CDR3 loop is CASSQGGQKYF. The CDR3 DNA follows: TGTGCCAGCAGCCAAGGTGGCCAGAAGTACTTC.

This clonotype occurred many times. This chain links TRBV29-1 with TRBJ2-7; TRBD1 or TRBD2 may be the D gene (6 bases each). The V and J ends lost 4 bases and 3 bases respectively, with 10 bases between them. There are 12 residues in the CDR3. Germline V lookup: CDR1 SQVTM, CDR2 ANQGSEA. The chain's CDR3 is CSVGGDNYEQYF. DNA of the CDR3: TGCAGCGTTGGCGGGGACAACTACGAGCAGTACTTC.

This clonotype came up a few times. This sequence joins TRBV7-9 and TRBJ2-7; D gene ambiguous. This CDR3 region has 13 residues. V was shortened by 4 bases and J by 5 bases, with 12 bases between the two germline ends. The germline V gene has CDR1 SEHNR and CDR2 FQNEAQ (reference sequence). This chain's CDR3 is CASSYTVINEQYF. Here the CDR3 DNA reads TGTGCCAGCAGCTACACAGTGATAAACGAGCAGTACTTC.

The chain is built from TRBV2 and TRBJ2-7; D is unresolved. Trimming took off 5 bases at V and 3 bases at J, with 11 bases between the two ends. Per germline, CDR1 SNHLY and CDR2 FYNNEI. The CDR3 runs 13 residues. The CDR3 region is CASSLVRLYEQYF. CDR3 nucleotides: TGTGCCAGCAGTTTAGTTCGGCTCTACGAGCAGTACTTC.

This clonotype was counted ten times or more. The CDR3 here is CSARDTGESYEQYF. The CDR3 DNA reads TGCAGTGCTAGAGATACAGGGGAGTCCTACGAGCAGTACTTC. V is TRBV20-1 and J is TRBJ2-7, with 7 bases fitting TRBD1. Germline V CDR1 and CDR2: DFQATT, SNEGSKA (reference sequence). V dropped 0 bases and J dropped 1; count of bases not matched to a gene: 3. The CDR3 loop spans 14 amino acids.

The rearrangement uses TRBV2 and TRBJ2-7; D is unclear. The CDR3 has 19 amino acids. The V end lost 0 bases, the J end lost 8 bases, and 29 bases lay between the germline ends. Germline V gene sequence: CDR1 SNHLY, CDR2 FYNNEI. The CDR3 bases are TGTGCCAGCAGTGAAGCGTCTTTTGGTGGGGTTTCCGCTCAGCCCCAGCAGTACTTC. As protein: CASSEASFGGVSAQPQQYF.

This clonotype was counted a few times. V is TRBV15 and J is TRBJ1-2; no definite D call. Trimming cost V 10 bases and J 5 bases, with 23 bases left between them. CDR1 and CDR2 (germline): LNHNV, YYDKDF (reference sequence). This CDR3 region has 15 residues. CDR3 sequence reads: CASSIGRGGVYGYTF. The CDR3, as DNA: TGTGCCAGCAGTATCGGTCGCGGCGGGGTTTATGGCTACACCTTC.

The rearrangement joins TRBV6-5 to TRBJ2-5, with 8 nucleotides matching TRBD1. The CDR3 length is 14 residues. Germline lookup yields CDR1 MNHEY and CDR2 SVGAGI. With 6 bases clipped from V and 7 bases from J, the junction kept 10 bases outside the gene matches. This CDR3 is CASSPTGELGTQYF. Here the CDR3 DNA reads TGTGCCAGCAGCCCGACAGGGGAGTTGGGGACCCAGTACTTC.